This TCR beta chain was recorded in a study of T cell responses to AZD1222 COVID-19 vaccine. Concerning this clone itself: Antigen unknown.

Points from the study as a whole: The donors showed a predominance of white British ancestry and of females, with possible underestimation of clonal diversity.

The method was immunoSEQ multiplex PCR; TCRdb's version includes in-frame clones alone and lacks a portion of them. The data show 150,000 to 200,000 clones, just over 90% seen once. The CDR3 runs to 16 residues. The V gene's germline CDR1 is SGHRS and CDR2 YFSETQ. With V trimmed by 2 bases and J by 3 bases, 5 bases remained unmatched. Sequencing was performed on peripheral blood, taken 28 days after the second AZD1222 dose. This clonotype was sampled from an adult who received the AZD1222 COVID-19 vaccine. V is TRBV5-1 and J is TRBJ1-4, with TRBD1 identical over 9 bases. This chain's CDR3 is CASSFRDRAPNEKLFF. The CDR3 DNA follows: TGCGCCAGCAGCTTCCGGGACAGGGCTCCTAATGAAAAACTGTTTTTT.